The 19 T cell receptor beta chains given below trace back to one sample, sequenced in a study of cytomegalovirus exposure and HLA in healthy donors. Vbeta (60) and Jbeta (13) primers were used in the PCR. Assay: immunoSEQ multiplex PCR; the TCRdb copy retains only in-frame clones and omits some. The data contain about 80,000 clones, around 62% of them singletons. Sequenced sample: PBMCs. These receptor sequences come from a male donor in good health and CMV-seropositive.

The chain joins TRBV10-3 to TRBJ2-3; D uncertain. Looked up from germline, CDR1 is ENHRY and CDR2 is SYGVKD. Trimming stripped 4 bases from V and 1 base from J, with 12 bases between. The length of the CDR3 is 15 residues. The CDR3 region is CAISAGSPGTDTQYF. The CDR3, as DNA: TGTGCCATCAGTGCCGGGTCCCCTGGCACAGATACGCAGTATTTT.

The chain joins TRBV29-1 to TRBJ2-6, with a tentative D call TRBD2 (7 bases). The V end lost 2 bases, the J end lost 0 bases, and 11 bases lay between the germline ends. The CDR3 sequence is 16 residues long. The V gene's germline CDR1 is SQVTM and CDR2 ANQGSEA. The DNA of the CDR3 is TGCAGCGTTGAAAGGGGGGGAGTCTCTGGGGCCAACGTCCTGACTTTC. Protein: CSVERGGVSGANVLTF. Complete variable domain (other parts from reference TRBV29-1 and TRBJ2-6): SAVISQKPSRDICQRGTSLTIQCQVDSQVTMMFWYRQQPGQSLTLIATANQGSEATYESGFVIDKFPISRPNLTFSTLTVSNMSPEDSSIYLCSVERGGVSGANVLTFGAGSRLTVL.

As DNA, the CDR3 is TGTGCCAGCAGCTTGGGACAGCTTGGGTCCTACGAGCAGTACTTC. This encodes CASSLGQLGSYEQYF. The chain carries TRBV5-4 and TRBJ2-7; perhaps TRBD1 as D (5 bases). The germline V gene encodes CDR1 SGHNT and CDR2 YYREEE (reference sequence). V gave up 0 bases and J gave up 1 base, with 11 bases separating them. The CDR3 has 15 amino acids.

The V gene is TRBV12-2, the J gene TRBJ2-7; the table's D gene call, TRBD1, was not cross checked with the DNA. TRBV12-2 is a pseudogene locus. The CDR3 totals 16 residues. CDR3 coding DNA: TGTGCAAGTCGCTTAGCGAGGGGGATGGACTCCTACGAGCAGTACTTC. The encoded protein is CASRLARGMDSYEQYF.

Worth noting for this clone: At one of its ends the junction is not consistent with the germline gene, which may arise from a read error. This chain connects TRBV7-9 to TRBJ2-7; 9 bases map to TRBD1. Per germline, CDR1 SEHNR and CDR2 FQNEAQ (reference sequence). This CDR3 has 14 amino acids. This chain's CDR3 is CSSRPDRGSYEQYF. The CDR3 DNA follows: TGTTCCAGCAGGCCGGACAGGGGCTCCTACGAGCAGTACTTC.

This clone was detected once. CDR3 sequence: CASSLFGSGNTIYF. The CDR3 nucleotides are TGTGCCAGCAGCTTATTTGGTAGCGGAAACACCATATATTTT. The chain has TRBV7-8 and TRBJ1-3; D remains ambiguous. Looked up from germline, CDR1 is SGHVS and CDR2 is FQNEAQ. The ends were cut back, 2 bases at V and 4 bases at J, with 9 bases in the middle. The CDR3 loop spans 14 amino acids.

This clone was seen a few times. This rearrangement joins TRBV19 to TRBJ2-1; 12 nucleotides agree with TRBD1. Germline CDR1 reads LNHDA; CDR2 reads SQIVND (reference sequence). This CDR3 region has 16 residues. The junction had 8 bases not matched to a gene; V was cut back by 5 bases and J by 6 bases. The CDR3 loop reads CASSHPGQGARNEQFF. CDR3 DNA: TGTGCCAGTAGTCACCCGGGACAGGGGGCCCGCAATGAGCAGTTCTTC.

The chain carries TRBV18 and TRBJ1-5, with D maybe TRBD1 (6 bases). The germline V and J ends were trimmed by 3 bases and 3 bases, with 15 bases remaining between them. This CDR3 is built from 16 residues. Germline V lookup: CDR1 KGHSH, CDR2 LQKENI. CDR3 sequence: CASSPATGHINQPQHF. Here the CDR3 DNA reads TGTGCCAGCTCACCTGCGACGGGACACATCAATCAGCCCCAGCATTTT.

The CDR3 nucleotides read TGTGCCAGCAGTGGAATGAGGCTAGCTCACACAGATACGCAGTATTTT. Protein sequence: CASSGMRLAHTDTQYF. The chain recombines TRBV25-1 with TRBJ2-3; tentative D call: TRBD2 (5 bases). Germline lookup yields CDR1 MGHDK and CDR2 SYGVNS. V lost 4 bases and J 2 bases, leaving 16 bases between the germline ends. The CDR3 contains 16 residues.

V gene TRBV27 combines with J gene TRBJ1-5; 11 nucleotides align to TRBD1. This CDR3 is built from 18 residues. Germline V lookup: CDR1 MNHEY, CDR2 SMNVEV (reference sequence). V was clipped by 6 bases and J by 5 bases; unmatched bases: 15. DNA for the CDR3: TGTGCCAGCAGCCGAACCGGGACAGGGGGATTGGGTGATCAGCCCCAGCATTTT. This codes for CASSRTGTGGLGDQPQHF.

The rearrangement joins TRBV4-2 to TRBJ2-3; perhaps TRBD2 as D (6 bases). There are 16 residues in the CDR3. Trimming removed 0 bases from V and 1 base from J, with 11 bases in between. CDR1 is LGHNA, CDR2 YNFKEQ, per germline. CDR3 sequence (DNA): TGTGCCAGCAGCCAAGATAACGGGGAGGGCACAGATACGCAGTATTTT. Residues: CASSQDNGEGTDTQYF.

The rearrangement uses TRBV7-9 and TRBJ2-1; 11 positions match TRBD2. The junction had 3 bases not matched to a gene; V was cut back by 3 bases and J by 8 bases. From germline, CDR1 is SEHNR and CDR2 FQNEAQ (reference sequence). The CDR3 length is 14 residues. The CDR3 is CASSFSGRVDEQFF. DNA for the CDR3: TGTGCCAGCAGCTTTAGCGGGAGGGTAGATGAGCAGTTCTTC.

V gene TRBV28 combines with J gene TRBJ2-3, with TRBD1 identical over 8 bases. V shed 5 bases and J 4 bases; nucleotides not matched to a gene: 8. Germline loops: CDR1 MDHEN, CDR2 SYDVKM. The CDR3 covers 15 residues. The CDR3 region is CASSLVGQGADTQYF. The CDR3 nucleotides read TGTGCCAGCAGTCTCGTAGGACAGGGTGCAGATACGCAGTATTTT.

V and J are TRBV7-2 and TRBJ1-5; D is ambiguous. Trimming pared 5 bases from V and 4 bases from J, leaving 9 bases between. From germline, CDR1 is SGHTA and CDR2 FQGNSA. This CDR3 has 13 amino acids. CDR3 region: CASSPPTNQPQHF. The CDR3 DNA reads TGTGCCAGCAGCCCTCCCACTAATCAGCCCCAGCATTTT.

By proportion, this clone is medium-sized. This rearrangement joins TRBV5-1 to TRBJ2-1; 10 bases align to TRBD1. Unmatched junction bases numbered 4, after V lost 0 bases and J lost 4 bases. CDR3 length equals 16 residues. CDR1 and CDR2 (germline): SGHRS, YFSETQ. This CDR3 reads CASSLGGTGEYNEQFF. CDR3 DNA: TGCGCCAGCAGCTTGGGAGGGACAGGGGAGTACAATGAGCAGTTCTTC.

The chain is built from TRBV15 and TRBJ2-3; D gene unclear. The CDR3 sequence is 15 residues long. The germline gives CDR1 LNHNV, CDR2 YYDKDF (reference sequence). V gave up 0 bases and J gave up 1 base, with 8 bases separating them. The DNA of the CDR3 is TGTGCCACCAGCAGAGAGAGTCCTGGCACAGATACGCAGTATTTT. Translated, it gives CATSRESPGTDTQYF.

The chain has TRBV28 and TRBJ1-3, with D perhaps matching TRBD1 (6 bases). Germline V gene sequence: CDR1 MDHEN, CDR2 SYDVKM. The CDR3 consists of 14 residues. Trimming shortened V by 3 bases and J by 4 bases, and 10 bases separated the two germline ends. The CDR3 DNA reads TGTGCCAGCAGTTTTGGGGGGGGCGGAAACACCATATATTTT. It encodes CASSFGGGGNTIYF. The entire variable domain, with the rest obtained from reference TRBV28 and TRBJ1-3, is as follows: DVKVTQSSRYLVKRTGEKVFLECVQDMDHENMFWYRQDPGLGLRLIYFSYDVKMKEKGDIPEGYSVSREKKERFSLILESASTNQTSMYLCASSFGGGGNTIYFGEGSWLTVV.

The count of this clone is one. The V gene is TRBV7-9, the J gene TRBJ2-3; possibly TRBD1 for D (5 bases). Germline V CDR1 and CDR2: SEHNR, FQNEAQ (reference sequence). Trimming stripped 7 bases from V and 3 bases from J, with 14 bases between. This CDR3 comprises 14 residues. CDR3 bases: TGTGCCAGCACCGTCAGGGAAGGGACAGATACGCAGTATTTT. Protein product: CASTVREGTDTQYF.

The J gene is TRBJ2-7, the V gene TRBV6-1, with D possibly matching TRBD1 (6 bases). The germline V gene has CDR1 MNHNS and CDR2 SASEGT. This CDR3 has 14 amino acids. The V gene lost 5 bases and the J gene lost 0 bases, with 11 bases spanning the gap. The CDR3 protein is CASSTRTASYEQYF. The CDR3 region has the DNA TGTGCCAGCAGTACAAGGACAGCCTCCTACGAGCAGTACTTC.